One sample yielded the 12 T cell receptor beta chains listed below, sequenced in a study of blood T cell repertoires in COVID-19. The table came from immunoSEQ multiplex PCR; TCRdb's copy has only in-frame clones and leaves some out. In the table there are approximately 260,000 clones, 75% to 90% of which are singletons. Sequenced input: peripheral blood. The source is a woman in her seventies with acute or convalescent COVID-19.

The V call is TRBV12-3 or TRBV12-4, the J call TRBJ1-2, with D possibly matching TRBD1 (6 bases). V lost 5 bases, J lost 7 bases, and 14 bases lay in between. The CDR3 is 13 amino acids. In DNA form, the CDR3 reads TGTGCCAGCAGTGTGACAGGCCCCGGTGGCTACACCTTC. It is translated as CASSVTGPGGYTF.

This clone appeared a single time. This chain uses TRBV20-1 with TRBJ1-6, with 7 bases fitting TRBD1. After removal of 3 bases from V and 7 bases from J, the junction contained 12 bases not matched to a gene. Germline V gene data show CDR1 as DFQATT and CDR2 as SNEGSKA (reference sequence). The CDR3 is 16 amino acids. The CDR3 loop is CSASRGWTGPNSPLHF. In DNA, the CDR3 is TGCAGTGCTAGTCGGGGCTGGACAGGCCCGAATTCACCCCTCCACTTT.

The chain uses TRBV12-3 or TRBV12-4 and TRBJ1-2; 7 nucleotides match TRBD1. V was pared by 7 bases and J by 4 bases, with 6 bases of the junction left unmatched. This CDR3 is built from 13 residues. CDR3 region: CASTNRGGYGYTF. CDR3 sequence (DNA): TGTGCCAGCACAAACAGGGGTGGCTATGGCTACACCTTC.

The J gene is TRBJ2-7, the V gene TRBV30; D possibly corresponds to TRBD2 (6 bases). Germline CDR1 is GTSNPN and CDR2 is SVGIG (reference sequence). The CDR3 runs 15 residues. V was clipped by 2 bases and J by 2 bases, with 16 bases between them. Written as DNA, the CDR3 is TGTGCCTGGAGTTTCCCCGGGGGAGGTACCTACGAGCAGTACTTC. Translation gives CAWSFPGGGTYEQYF.

The V gene is TRBV3-1 (or the pseudogene TRBV3-2), the J gene TRBJ1-1, with 7 positions matching TRBD1. Germline assignment: CDR1 LGHDT and CDR2 YNNKEL (reference sequence). The CDR3 totals 15 residues. The junction had 12 bases not matched to a gene; V was cut back by 10 bases and J by 1 base. The CDR3 DNA is TGTGCCACGGCACCGACAGGGCCCGCGAACACTGAAGCTTTCTTT. Amino acid sequence: CATAPTGPANTEAFF.

The chain joins TRBV6-5 to TRBJ1-5, with D maybe TRBD1 (6 bases). The CDR3 contains 14 residues. Trimming cost V 2 bases and J 6 bases, with 11 bases left between them. Germline V gene lookup returns CDR1 MNHEY and CDR2 SVGAGI. This chain's CDR3 is CASSYVQGGQPQHF. As DNA, the CDR3 is TGTGCCAGCAGTTACGTACAGGGTGGTCAGCCCCAGCATTTT.

The V and J genes are TRBV10-3 and TRBJ1-2; 9 nucleotides match TRBD1. The germline V gene has CDR1 ENHRY and CDR2 SYGVKD. V lost 11 bases and J lost 5; bases outside the gene matches: 9. The CDR3 totals 13 residues. CDR3 residues: CASGKDRGYGYTF. The CDR3 DNA reads TGTGCCTCCGGCAAGGACAGGGGTTATGGCTACACCTTC.

The chain is built from TRBV5-4 and TRBJ2-3, with a possible D match to TRBD1 (6 bases). Trimming removed 7 bases at V and 2 bases at J, with 11 bases between. The CDR3 covers 13 residues. CDR1 is SGHNT, CDR2 YYREEE, per germline (reference sequence). CDR3 in amino acids: CASGGKNTDTQYF. CDR3 DNA sequence: TGTGCCAGCGGGGGCAAGAACACAGATACGCAGTATTTT.

V gene TRBV3-1 (or the pseudogene TRBV3-2) combines with J gene TRBJ1-5; weak D call: TRBD1 (6 bases). The CDR3 loop spans 14 amino acids. Germline V gene data show CDR1 as LGHDT and CDR2 as YNNKEL (reference sequence). Trimming cost V 4 bases and J 2 bases, with 9 bases left between them. CDR3 protein: CASSLRQGNQPQHF. CDR3 sequence (DNA): TGTGCCAGCAGCCTCCGACAGGGCAATCAGCCCCAGCATTTT.

The chain couples TRBV5-6 to TRBJ2-3; the D gene is possibly TRBD2 (6 bases). Trimming pared 6 bases from V and 0 bases from J, leaving 17 bases between. The CDR3 has 16 amino acids. Per the germline V gene, CDR1 is SGHDT and CDR2 is YYEEEE. The CDR3 DNA follows: TGTGCCAGCAACCTCGGGAGTCCCCGGAGCACAGATACGCAGTATTTT. Translating gives CASNLGSPRSTDTQYF.

The V and J genes are TRBV10-2 and TRBJ1-1, with 7 bases fitting TRBD1. Germline V lookup: CDR1 WSHSY, CDR2 SAAADI. The CDR3 runs to 11 residues. V trimming: 7 bases; J trimming: 8 bases; junction bases outside the gene matches: 4. Here the CDR3 reads CASTPDREAFF. In DNA form, the CDR3 reads TGCGCCAGCACCCCGGACAGGGAAGCTTTCTTT.

V gene TRBV12-3 or TRBV12-4 combines with J gene TRBJ2-2; D might be TRBD2 (6 bases). The length of the CDR3 is 13 residues. Between the trimmed V and J ends, which lost 5 bases and 4 bases, there was a span of 8 bases. Here the CDR3 reads CASSPGVTGELFF. The CDR3 bases are TGTGCCAGCAGTCCGGGGGTCACCGGGGAGCTGTTTTTT.